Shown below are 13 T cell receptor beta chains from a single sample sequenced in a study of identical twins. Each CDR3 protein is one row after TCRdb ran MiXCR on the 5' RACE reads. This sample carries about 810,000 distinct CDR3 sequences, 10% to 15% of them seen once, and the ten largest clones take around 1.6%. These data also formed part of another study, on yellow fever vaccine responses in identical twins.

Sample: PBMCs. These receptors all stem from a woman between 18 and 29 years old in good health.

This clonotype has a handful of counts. CDR3 loop: CASDPEADGELFF. CDR3 nucleotide sequence: TGTGCTAGCGACCCTGAAGCGGACGGGGAGCTGTTTTTT. The chain has TRBV12-5 and TRBJ2-2; a weak D match, TRBD2 (5 bases). The CDR3 covers 13 residues. Germline loops: CDR1 LGHNT, CDR2 FRNRAP. Trimming removed 9 bases from V and 7 bases from J, with 15 bases in between.

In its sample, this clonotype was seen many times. The CDR3 nucleotides are TGTGCCAGCAGTTCCGGGACGGTGAATCAGCCCCAGCATTTT. Protein sequence: CASSSGTVNQPQHF. The chain recombines TRBV28 with TRBJ1-5, with D possibly TRBD1 on 5 matching bases. Germline-derived CDR1 and CDR2 are MDHEN and SYDVKM. The CDR3 is 14 amino acids. The germline V and J ends were trimmed by 4 bases and 4 bases, with 11 bases remaining between them.

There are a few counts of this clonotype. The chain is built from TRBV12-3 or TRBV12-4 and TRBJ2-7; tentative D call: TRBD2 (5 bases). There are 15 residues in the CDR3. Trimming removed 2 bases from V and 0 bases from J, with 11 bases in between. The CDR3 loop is CASSLYMLASYEQYF. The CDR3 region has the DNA TGTGCCAGCAGTTTATATATGCTAGCCTCCTACGAGCAGTACTTC.

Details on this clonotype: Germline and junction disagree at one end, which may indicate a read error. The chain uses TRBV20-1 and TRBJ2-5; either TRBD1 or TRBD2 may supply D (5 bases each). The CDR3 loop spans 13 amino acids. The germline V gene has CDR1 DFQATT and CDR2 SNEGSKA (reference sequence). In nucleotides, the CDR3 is TGCAGTGCCCCGGGGACCTTCCAAGAGACCCGGTACTTC. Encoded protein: CSAPGTFQETRYF.

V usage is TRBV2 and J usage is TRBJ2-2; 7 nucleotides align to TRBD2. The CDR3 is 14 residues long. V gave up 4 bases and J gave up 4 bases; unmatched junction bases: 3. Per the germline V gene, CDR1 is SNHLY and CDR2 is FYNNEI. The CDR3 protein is CASSAERGTGELFF. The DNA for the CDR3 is TGTGCCAGCAGTGCGGAGCGGGGCACCGGGGAGCTGTTTTTT.

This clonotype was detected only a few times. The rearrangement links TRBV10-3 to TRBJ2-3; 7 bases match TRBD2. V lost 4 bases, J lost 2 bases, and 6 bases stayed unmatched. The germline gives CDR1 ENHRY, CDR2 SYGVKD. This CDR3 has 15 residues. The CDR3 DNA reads TGTGCCATCAGTGCGGGCGGGGGAAACACAGATACGCAGTATTTT. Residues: CAISAGGGNTDTQYF.

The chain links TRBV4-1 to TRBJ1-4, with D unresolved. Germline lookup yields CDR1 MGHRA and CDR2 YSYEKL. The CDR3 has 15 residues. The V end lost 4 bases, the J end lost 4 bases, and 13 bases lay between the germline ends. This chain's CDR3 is CASSPEDQNNEKLFF. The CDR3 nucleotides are TGCGCCAGCAGCCCGGAGGACCAGAATAATGAAAAACTGTTTTTT.

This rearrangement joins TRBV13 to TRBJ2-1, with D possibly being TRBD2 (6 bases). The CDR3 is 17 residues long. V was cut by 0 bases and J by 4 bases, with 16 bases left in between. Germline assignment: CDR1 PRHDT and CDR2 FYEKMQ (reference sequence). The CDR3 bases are TGTGCCAGCAGCTTAGGAGCTCTTTCGCGGGGTTACAATGAGCAGTTCTTC. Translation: CASSLGALSRGYNEQFF.

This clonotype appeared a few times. The CDR3 nucleotides are TGTGCCAGCAGCCAGTGGATCCGGGTGGCGACAGGGTCCCTCACAGATACGCAGTATTTT. Protein product: CASSQWIRVATGSLTDTQYF. The chain joins TRBV3-1 to TRBJ2-3, with 7 bases fitting TRBD1. The ends lost 3 bases at V and 2 bases at J; junction bases unmatched: 20. This CDR3 spans 20 amino acids. CDR1 LGHDT and CDR2 YNNKEL come from the germline V gene (reference sequence).

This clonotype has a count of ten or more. This CDR3 reads CSVVVVAGGLVSKNIQYF. The CDR3 DNA sequence: TGCAGCGTTGTTGTGGTAGCGGGAGGACTTGTTTCCAAAAACATTCAGTACTTC. The chain employs TRBV29-1 and TRBJ2-4, with 10 bases matching TRBD2. The V gene's germline CDR1 is SQVTM and CDR2 ANQGSEA. This CDR3 region has 18 residues. J lost 2 bases, V lost 4 bases, and 14 bases had no gene match. Variable domain in full (rest from reference TRBV29-1 and TRBJ2-4): SAVISQKPSRDICQRGTSLTIQCQVDSQVTMMFWYRQQPGQSLTLIATANQGSEATYESGFVIDKFPISRPNLTFSTLTVSNMSPEDSSIYLCSVVVVAGGLVSKNIQYFGAGTRLSVL.

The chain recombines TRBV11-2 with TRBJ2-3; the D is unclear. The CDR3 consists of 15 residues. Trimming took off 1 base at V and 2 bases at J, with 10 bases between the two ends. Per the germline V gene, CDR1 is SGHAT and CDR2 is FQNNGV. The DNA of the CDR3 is TGTGCCAGCAGCTTAGGCCGGCAGCACACAGATACGCAGTATTTT. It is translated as CASSLGRQHTDTQYF.

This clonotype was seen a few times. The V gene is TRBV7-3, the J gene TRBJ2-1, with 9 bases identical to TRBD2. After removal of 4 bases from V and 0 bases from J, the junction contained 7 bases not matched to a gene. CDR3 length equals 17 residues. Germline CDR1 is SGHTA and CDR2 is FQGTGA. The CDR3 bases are TGTGCCAGCAGCTCCGTTAGCGGGAGAAGCTCCTACAATGAGCAGTTCTTC. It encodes CASSSVSGRSSYNEQFF.

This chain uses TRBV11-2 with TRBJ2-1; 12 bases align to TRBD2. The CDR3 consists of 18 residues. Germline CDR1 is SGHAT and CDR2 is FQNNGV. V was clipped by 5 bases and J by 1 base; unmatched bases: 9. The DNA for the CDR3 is TGTGCCAGCAGCCTTGGACTAGCGGGAATTAAATCCTACAATGAGCAGTTCTTC. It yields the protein CASSLGLAGIKSYNEQFF.